These T cell receptor beta chains were read from a single sample in a study of CD8 T cells in Susac syndrome. One entry per CDR3 protein, called by TCRdb with MiXCR from the immunoSEQ multiplex PCR reads. The sample has about 430,000 distinct CDR3 sequences, about 85% seen once; the top ten hold about 0.12%. Sequencing used CD8+ T cells from PBMCs. These receptors were taken from a human donor with multiple sclerosis. The CDR3 runs from the conserved cysteine through the conserved F or W. Fields, in order: J gene, V gene, D gene, clone size, CDR3 protein, CDR3 DNA. The D gene is left open where the match is weak. A clone size is listed for some rows: how often the clone was seen (once, few, many), or a class if it is expanded.

>TRBJ2-1|TRBV6-1|TRBD1|.
CASSQYRGLSYNEQFF
TGTGCCAGCAGTCAATACAGGGGGCTTTCCTACAATGAGCAGTTCTTC
>TRBJ1-1|TRBV10-3|.|.
CATLMNTEAFF
TGTGCCACTCTAATGAACACTGAAGCTTTCTTT
>TRBJ2-1|TRBV30|.|once
CAWSGVWGAYNEQFF
TGTGCCTGGAGTGGAGTTTGGGGGGCCTACAATGAGCAGTTCTTC
>TRBJ2-2|TRBV6-4|.|few
CASSDSIATGELFF
TGTGCCAGCAGTGACTCGATAGCGACCGGGGAGCTTTTTTTT
>TRBJ2-7|TRBV6-5|.|.
CASSSPGSAYEQYF
TGTGCCAGCAGTTCGCCGGGATCCGCTTACGAGCAGTACTTC
>TRBJ1-6|TRBV15|TRBD1|.
CATSRLGGTGGSPLHF
TGTGCCACCAGCAGACTTGGTGGGACAGGGGGTTCACCCCTCCACTTT
>TRBJ2-5|TRBV4-1|TRBD1|.
CASSHSRDSWVETQYF
TGCGCCAGCAGCCATTCACGGGACAGTTGGGTGGAGACCCAGTACTTC
>TRBJ2-2|TRBV30|.|.
CAWRLSESNTGELFF
TGTGCCTGGAGACTCTCAGAGTCGAACACCGGGGAGCTGTTTTTT
>TRBJ2-7|TRBV27|.|.
CASSLGLGALNEQYF
TGTGCCAGCAGTCTAGGGCTGGGAGCTCTGAACGAGCAGTACTTC
>TRBJ1-1|TRBV7-9|.|.
CASSGWAREQMNTEAFF
TGTGCCAGCAGCGGTTGGGCGAGGGAACAAATGAACACTGAAGCTTTCTTT
>TRBJ2-1|TRBV11-2|.|.
CASSLVTWQFF
TGTGCCAGCAGCTTGGTGACATGGCAGTTCTTC
>TRBJ2-7|TRBV10-3|.|.
CAISQGDSYEQYF
TGTGCCATCAGCCAAGGGGATTCCTACGAGCAGTACTTC
>TRBJ2-5|TRBV7-9|.|once
CASRKGTEWETQYF
TGTGCCAGCAGGAAAGGGACTGAGTGGGAGACCCAGTACTTC
>TRBJ1-2|TRBV23-1|TRBD1|.
CASSQSIGTESNYGYTF
TGCGCCAGCAGTCAATCGATCGGGACAGAGAGTAACTATGGCTACACCTTC
>TRBJ2-3|TRBV7-9|.|.
CASSQEGPQDTQYF
TGTGCCAGCAGCCAGGAGGGACCGCAGGATACGCAGTATTTT
>TRBJ2-5|TRBV30|.|.
CAWSVTGEGYQETQYF
TGTGCCTGGAGTGTAACAGGGGAGGGGTACCAAGAGACCCAGTACTTC
>TRBJ1-1|TRBV11-2|TRBD1|.
CASSLVNRGNTEAFF
TGTGCCAGCAGCTTAGTCAACAGGGGGAACACTGAAGCTTTCTTT
>TRBJ1-5|TRBV28|.|.
CASSPSDGVANQPQHF
TGTGCCAGCAGTCCGAGCGACGGAGTTGCTAATCAGCCCCAGCATTTT
>TRBJ2-1|TRBV28|.|once
CASSFETFNEQFF
TGTGCCAGCAGTTTTGAAACGTTCAATGAGCAGTTCTTC
>TRBJ1-1|TRBV13|.|.
CASSLEKVTEAFF
TGTGCCAGCAGCTTAGAGAAGGTCACTGAAGCTTTCTTT
>TRBJ2-5|TRBV5-1|TRBD2|.
CASTLAGYQETQYF
TGCGCCAGCACCCTAGCGGGGTACCAAGAGACCCAGTACTTC
>TRBJ2-7|TRBV5-1|.|.
CASSLVGPEQYF
TGCGCCAGCAGCTTGGTGGGGCCTGAGCAGTACTTC
>TRBJ1-1|TRBV15|.|.
CATSKGTEGRPEAFF
TGTGCCACCAGCAAAGGGACCGAAGGGAGGCCTGAAGCTTTCTTT
>TRBJ2-5|TRBV18|.|.
CASSPPTGPETQYF
TGTGCCAGCTCACCACCGACCGGACCGGAGACCCAGTACTTC
>TRBJ2-7|TRBV7-9|.|.
CASSLAGNYEQYF
TGTGCCAGCAGCTTAGCGGGGAACTACGAGCAGTACTTC
>TRBJ2-6|TRBV6-1|TRBD1|.
CASRSPGQGTGANVLTF
TGTGCCAGCAGGTCTCCGGGACAGGGTACTGGGGCCAACGTCCTGACTTTC
>TRBJ1-1|TRBV29-1|.|.
CSVGKNTEAFF
TGCAGCGTTGGAAAGAACACTGAAGCTTTCTTT
>TRBJ2-7|TRBV12-3/TRBV12-4|TRBD2|few
CASSPGLASGAYEQYF
TGTGCCAGCAGCCCCGGGCTTGCTAGCGGGGCCTACGAGCAGTACTTC
>TRBJ2-3|TRBV6-5|.|.
CASTRGPLTDTQYF
TGTGCCAGCACCAGGGGCCCCCTCACAGATACGCAGTATTTT
>TRBJ1-5|TRBV2|.|.
CANGPGGHQPQHF
TGTGCCAACGGACCCGGAGGGCATCAGCCCCAGCATTTT
>TRBJ2-1|TRBV9|.|.
CASSVGGEESYNEQFF
TGTGCCAGCAGCGTAGGAGGGGAGGAATCCTACAATGAGCAGTTCTTC
>TRBJ1-2|TRBV12-5|TRBD1|.
CASGWMTGVQDGYTF
TGTGCTAGTGGTTGGATGACAGGGGTACAGGATGGCTACACCTTC
>TRBJ2-1|TRBV5-6|.|.
CASSVGSYNEQFF
TGTGCCAGCAGCGTCGGGTCCTACAATGAGCAGTTCTTC
>TRBJ2-7|TRBV13|.|.
CASSSRTQFSYEQYF
TGTGCCAGCAGCTCCCGGACACAATTCTCCTACGAGCAGTACTTC
>TRBJ1-2|TRBV12-3/TRBV12-4|.|.
CASSLVTVPHNYGYTF
TGTGCCAGCAGTTTAGTGACAGTTCCGCATAACTATGGCTACACCTTC
>TRBJ2-5|TRBV9|.|.
CASTEGDGQETQYF
TGTGCCAGCACAGAGGGGGACGGCCAAGAGACCCAGTACTTC
>TRBJ1-1|TRBV4-1|.|.
CASSQDPRGTEAFF
TGCGCCAGCAGCCAAGATCCCCGAGGGACTGAAGCTTTCTTT
>TRBJ1-1|TRBV7-9|.|few
CASSLALGVTEAFF
TGTGCCAGCAGCTTAGCACTGGGGGTAACTGAAGCTTTCTTT
>TRBJ2-7|TRBV29-1|TRBD2|.
CSVELGTSAYEQYF
TGCAGCGTTGAATTAGGGACTAGCGCCTACGAGCAGTACTTC
>TRBJ2-1|TRBV5-1|TRBD2|few
CASSLVVAGVMEAYNEQFF
TGCGCCAGCAGCTTGGTGGTAGCGGGGGTGATGGAGGCCTACAATGAGCAGTTCTTC
>TRBJ2-5|TRBV12-3/TRBV12-4|.|.
CASSNTGMETQYF
TGTGCCAGCAGTAACACAGGGATGGAGACCCAGTACTTC
>TRBJ2-7|TRBV30|.|.
CAWSVEIADAYEQYF
TGTGCCTGGAGTGTAGAAATAGCGGATGCCTACGAGCAGTACTTC
>TRBJ2-7|TRBV20-1|.|.
CSARGTPGLSYEQYF
TGCAGTGCTAGGGGGACGCCGGGACTTTCCTACGAGCAGTACTTC
>TRBJ2-2|TRBV7-9|TRBD2|.
CASGPGLAGVTGELFF
TGTGCCAGCGGTCCGGGACTAGCGGGAGTCACCGGGGAGCTGTTTTTT
>TRBJ1-5|TRBV19|.|.
CASSITGAAQPQHF
TGTGCCAGTAGTATAACGGGTGCGGCACAGCCCCAGCATTTT
>TRBJ2-3|TRBV6-1|.|.
CASSQKPPLHTQYF
TGTGCCAGCAGCCAGAAGCCCCCGTTACATACGCAGTATTTT
>TRBJ2-1|TRBV9|TRBD1|.
CASSRYRGSYNEQFF
TGTGCCAGCAGCCGGTACAGGGGTTCCTACAATGAGCAGTTCTTC